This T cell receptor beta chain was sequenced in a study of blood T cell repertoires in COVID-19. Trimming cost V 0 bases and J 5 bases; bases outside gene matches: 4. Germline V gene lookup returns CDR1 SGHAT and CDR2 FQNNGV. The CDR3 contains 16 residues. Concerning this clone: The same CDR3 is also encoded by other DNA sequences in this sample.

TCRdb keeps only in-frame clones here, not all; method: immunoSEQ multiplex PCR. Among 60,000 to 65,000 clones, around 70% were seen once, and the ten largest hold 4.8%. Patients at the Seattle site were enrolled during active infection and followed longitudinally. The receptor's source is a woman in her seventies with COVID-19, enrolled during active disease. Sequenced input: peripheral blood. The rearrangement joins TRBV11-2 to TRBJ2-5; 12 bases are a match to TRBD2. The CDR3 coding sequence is TGTGCCAGCAGCTTAGATAGACTAGCGGGGGTTGAGACCCAGTACTTC. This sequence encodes CASSLDRLAGVETQYF. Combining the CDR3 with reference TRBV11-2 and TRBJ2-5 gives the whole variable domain EAGVAQSPRYKIIEKRQSVAFWCNPISGHATLYWYQQILGQGPKLLIQFQNNGVVDDSQLPKDRFSAERLKGVDSTLKIQPAKLEDSAVYLCASSLDRLAGVETQYFGPGTRLLVL.